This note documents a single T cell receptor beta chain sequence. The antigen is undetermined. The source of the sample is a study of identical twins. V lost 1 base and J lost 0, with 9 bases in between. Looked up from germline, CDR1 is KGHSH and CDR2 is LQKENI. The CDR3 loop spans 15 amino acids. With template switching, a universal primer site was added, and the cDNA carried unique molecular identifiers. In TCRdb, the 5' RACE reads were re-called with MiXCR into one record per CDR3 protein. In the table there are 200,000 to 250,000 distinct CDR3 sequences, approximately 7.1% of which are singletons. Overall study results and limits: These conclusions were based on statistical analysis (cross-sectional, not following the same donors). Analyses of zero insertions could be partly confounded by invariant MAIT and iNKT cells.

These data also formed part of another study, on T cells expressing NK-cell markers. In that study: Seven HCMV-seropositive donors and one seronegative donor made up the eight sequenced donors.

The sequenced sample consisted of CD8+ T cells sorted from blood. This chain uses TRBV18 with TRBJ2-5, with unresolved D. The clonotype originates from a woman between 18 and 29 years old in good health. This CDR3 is CASSPRLRNQETQYF. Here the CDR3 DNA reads TGTGCCAGCTCACCACGGCTGCGAAACCAAGAGACCCAGTACTTC.